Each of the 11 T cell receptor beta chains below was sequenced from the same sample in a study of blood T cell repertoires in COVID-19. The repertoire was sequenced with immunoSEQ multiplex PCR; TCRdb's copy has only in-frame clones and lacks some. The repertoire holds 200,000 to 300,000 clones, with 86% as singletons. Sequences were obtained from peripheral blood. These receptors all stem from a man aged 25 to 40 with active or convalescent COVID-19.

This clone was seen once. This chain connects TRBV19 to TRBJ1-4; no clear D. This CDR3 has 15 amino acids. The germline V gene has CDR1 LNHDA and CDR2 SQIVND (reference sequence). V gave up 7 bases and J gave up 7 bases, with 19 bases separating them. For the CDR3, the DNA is TGTGCCAGTATGAGTGGTGTGGGTGGCGGTGAAAAACTGTTTTTT. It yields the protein CASMSGVGGGEKLFF. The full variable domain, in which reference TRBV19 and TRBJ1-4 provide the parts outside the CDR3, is DGGITQSPKYLFRKEGQNVTLSCEQNLNHDAMYWYRQDPGQGLRLIYYSQIVNDFQKGDIAEGYSVSREKKESFPLTVTSAQKNPTAFYLCASMSGVGGGEKLFFGSGTQLSVL.

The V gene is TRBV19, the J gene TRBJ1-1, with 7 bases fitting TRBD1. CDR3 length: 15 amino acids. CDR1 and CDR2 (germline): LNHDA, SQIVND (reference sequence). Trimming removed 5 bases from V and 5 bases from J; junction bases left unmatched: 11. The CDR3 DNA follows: TGTGCCAGTAGTTCTGGACAGGTTTGGGGTACTGAAGCTTTCTTT. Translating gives CASSSGQVWGTEAFF.

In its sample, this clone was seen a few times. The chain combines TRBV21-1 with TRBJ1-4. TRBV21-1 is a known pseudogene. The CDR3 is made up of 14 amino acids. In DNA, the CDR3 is TGTGCCAGCGTCAACGGGGGGACGGAGGAAAAACTGTTTTTT. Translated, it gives CASVNGGTEEKLFF.

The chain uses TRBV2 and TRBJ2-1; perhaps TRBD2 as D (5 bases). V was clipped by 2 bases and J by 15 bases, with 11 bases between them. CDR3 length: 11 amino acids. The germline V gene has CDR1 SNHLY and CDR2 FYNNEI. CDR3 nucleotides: TGTGCCAGCAGTGAAAGGCGGGCGGGGTTCTTC. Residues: CASSERRAGFF.

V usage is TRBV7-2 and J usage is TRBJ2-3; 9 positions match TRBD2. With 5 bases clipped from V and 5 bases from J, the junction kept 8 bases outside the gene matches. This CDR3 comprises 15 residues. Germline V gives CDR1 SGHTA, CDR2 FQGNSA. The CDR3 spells CASSRIAGAKDTQYF. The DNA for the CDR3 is TGTGCCAGCAGCCGTATAGCGGGGGCTAAAGATACGCAGTATTTT.

The CDR3 loop reads CARSSEETQYF. The CDR3 DNA follows: TGTGCCAGAAGCTCGGAAGAGACCCAGTACTTC. The rearrangement joins TRBV7-5 to TRBJ2-5; the table's D call, TRBD2, has no DNA check behind it. TRBV7-5 is a pseudogene segment. This CDR3 is 11 amino acids long.

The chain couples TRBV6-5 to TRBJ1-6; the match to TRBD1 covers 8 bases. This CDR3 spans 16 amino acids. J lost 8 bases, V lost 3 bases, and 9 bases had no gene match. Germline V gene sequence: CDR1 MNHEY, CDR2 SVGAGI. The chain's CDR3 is CASSYDQGAIYSPLHF. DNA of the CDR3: TGTGCCAGCAGTTATGATCAGGGGGCCATATATTCACCCCTCCACTTT.

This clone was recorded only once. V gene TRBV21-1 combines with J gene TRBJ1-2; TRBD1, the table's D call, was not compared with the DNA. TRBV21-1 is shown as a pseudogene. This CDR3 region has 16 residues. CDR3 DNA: TGTGCCAGCAGGGCGAACAGGCCTAATGGGAACTATGGCTACACCTTC. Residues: CASRANRPNGNYGYTF.

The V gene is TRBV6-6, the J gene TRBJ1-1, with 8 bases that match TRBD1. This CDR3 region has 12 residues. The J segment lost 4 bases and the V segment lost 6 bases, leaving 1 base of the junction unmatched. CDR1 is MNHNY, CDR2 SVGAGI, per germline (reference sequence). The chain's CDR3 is CASRQGGTEAFF. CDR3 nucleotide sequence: TGTGCCAGCAGACAGGGGGGCACTGAAGCTTTCTTT.

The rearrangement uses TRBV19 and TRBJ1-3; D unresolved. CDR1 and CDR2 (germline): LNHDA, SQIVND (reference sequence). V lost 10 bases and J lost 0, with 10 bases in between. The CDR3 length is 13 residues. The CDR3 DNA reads TGTGCCACCCTACAGAACTCTGGAAACACCATATATTTT. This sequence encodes CATLQNSGNTIYF. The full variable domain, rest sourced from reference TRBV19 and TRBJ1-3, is DGGITQSPKYLFRKEGQNVTLSCEQNLNHDAMYWYRQDPGQGLRLIYYSQIVNDFQKGDIAEGYSVSREKKESFPLTVTSAQKNPTAFYLCATLQNSGNTIYFGEGSWLTVV.

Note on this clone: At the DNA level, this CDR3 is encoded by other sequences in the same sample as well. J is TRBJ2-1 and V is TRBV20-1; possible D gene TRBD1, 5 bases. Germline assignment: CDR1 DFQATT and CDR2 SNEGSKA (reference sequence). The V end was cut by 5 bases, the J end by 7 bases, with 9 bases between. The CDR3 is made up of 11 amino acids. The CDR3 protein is CSAQRGNEQFF. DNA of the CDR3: TGCAGTGCTCAAAGGGGAAATGAGCAGTTCTTC.